The present T cell receptor beta chain was sequenced within a study of blood T cells in healthy people across ages. This clonotype came up many times. Germline V gives CDR1 LGHDT, CDR2 YNNKEL (reference sequence). V gave up 4 bases and J gave up 2 bases; unmatched junction bases: 13. This CDR3 contains 17 residues. Donors were healthy Caucasian individuals from Russia aged roughly 6 to 95. The authors ran a second PCR of about 7 to 12 cycles using a sample-barcoded 5' primer and a J-beta primer mix. Each cDNA molecule carried a tag from a template-switch adaptor that contained 12 random nucleotides. Using its own MiXCR run on the 5' RACE reads, TCRdb lists one record per CDR3 protein. The sample lists some 900,000 distinct CDR3 sequences; more than 25% were seen once.

The sequence came from a woman older than 75 in good health. The V gene is TRBV3-1, the J gene TRBJ2-7; TRBD2 aligns across 8 bases. The sample consisted of blood. CDR3 bases: TGTGCCAGCAGCCCTACACGGACTAGCCGACCAACCTACGAGCAGTACTTC. Its protein product is CASSPTRTSRPTYEQYF.